What follows is one T cell receptor beta chain and its context. The sample is drawn from a study of CD8 T cells in Susac syndrome. V lost 6 bases, J lost 6 bases, and 16 bases lay in between. CDR1 and CDR2 (germline): MNHEY, SMNVEV (reference sequence). The CDR3 loop spans 14 amino acids. Reverse transcription used roughly 0.45 to 1 ug RNA and random hexamers. One entry per CDR3 protein, called by TCRdb with MiXCR from the immunoSEQ multiplex PCR reads. The sample contains about 280,000 distinct CDR3 sequences, about 85% of which appear only once. The gene calls are TRBV27 and TRBJ2-3; a possible D gene is TRBD1 (6 bases). The sequence derives from a human donor with multiple sclerosis. The sample taken for sequencing was CD8+ T cells from PBMCs. Here the CDR3 DNA reads TGTGCCAGCAGCCCCCTAGGGGGAGAGGATACGCAGTATTTT. This translates into CASSPLGGEDTQYF.